What follows are 2 T cell receptor beta chains derived from one specimen sequenced in a study of identical twins. One entry per CDR3 protein results from TCRdb running MiXCR on the 5' RACE reads. The sample yields a few hundred thousand distinct CDR3 sequences, around 20% seen once. The sample taken for sequencing was naive T cells sorted from blood. These receptor sequences come from a man aged 50 to 60 in good health.

This clonotype occurred many times. The rearrangement joins TRBV5-1 to TRBJ2-4; 10 bases line up with TRBD2. The junction had 8 bases not matched to a gene; V was cut back by 2 bases and J by 6 bases. The germline V gene has CDR1 SGHRS and CDR2 YFSETQ. CDR3 length equals 16 residues. This CDR3 reads CASSLEAGGNGNIQYF. The CDR3 DNA is TGCGCCAGCAGCTTAGAAGCGGGAGGGAATGGAAACATTCAGTACTTC.

This clonotype was observed a single time. The chain has TRBV28 and TRBJ2-5, with no clear D. V gave up 1 base and J gave up 5 bases, with 11 bases separating them. The CDR3 extends over 14 amino acids. Germline assignment: CDR1 MDHEN and CDR2 SYDVKM. For the CDR3, the DNA is TGTGCCAGCAGTTTATCTGGGGTTTTGGAGACCCAGTACTTC. Its translation is CASSLSGVLETQYF.